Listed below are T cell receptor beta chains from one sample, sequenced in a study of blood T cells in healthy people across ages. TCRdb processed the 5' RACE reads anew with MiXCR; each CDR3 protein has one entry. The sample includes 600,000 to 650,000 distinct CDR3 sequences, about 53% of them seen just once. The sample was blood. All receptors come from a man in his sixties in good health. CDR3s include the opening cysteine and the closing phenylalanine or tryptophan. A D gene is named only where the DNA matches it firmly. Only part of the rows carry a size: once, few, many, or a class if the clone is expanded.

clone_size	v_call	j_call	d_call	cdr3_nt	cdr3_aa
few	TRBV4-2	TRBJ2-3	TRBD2	TGTGCCAGCAGCCAAGATTTGGCGGCTAGCGGTCGAGATACGCAGTATTTT	CASSQDLAASGRDTQYF
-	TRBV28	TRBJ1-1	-	TGTGCCAGCCGCCCTCCGGGGGGGGACACTGAAGCTTTCTTT	CASRPPGGDTEAFF
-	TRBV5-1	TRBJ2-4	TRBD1	TGCGCCAGCGGGGAGACAGGGGCCAAAAACATTCAGTACTTC	CASGETGAKNIQYF
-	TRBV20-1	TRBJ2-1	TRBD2	TGCAGTGCCAGAAGGCGGGGGGGCTCCTACAATGAGCAGTTCTTC	CSARRRGGSYNEQFF
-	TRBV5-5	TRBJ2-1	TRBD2	TGTGCCAGCAGCCGGGGACTAGCGAGGTATGAGCAGTTCTTC	CASSRGLARYEQFF
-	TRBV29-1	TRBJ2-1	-	TGCGGCGTTGAGGGCGACAGAAATGAGCAGTTCTTC	CGVEGDRNEQFF
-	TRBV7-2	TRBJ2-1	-	TGTGCCAGCACCGCCTCTGATCGCTCCCCAACGGGGCAGTTCTTC	CASTASDRSPTGQFF
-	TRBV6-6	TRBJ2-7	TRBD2	TGTGCCAGCATTTCGGGGGGGAGCTCCTACGAGCAGTACTTC	CASISGGSSYEQYF
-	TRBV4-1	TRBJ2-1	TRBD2	TGCGCCAGCAGCCAAGATGTACTAGCGGCGTACAATGAGCAGTTCTTC	CASSQDVLAAYNEQFF
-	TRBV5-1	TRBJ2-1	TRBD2	TGCGCCAGCACCCGTAGGAGCGGGGGATCCTACAATGAGCAGTTCTTC	CASTRRSGGSYNEQFF
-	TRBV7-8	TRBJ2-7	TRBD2	TGTGCCAGCAGCTTGGGAGGACTAGCGGGAGGACACTACGAGCAGTACTTC	CASSLGGLAGGHYEQYF
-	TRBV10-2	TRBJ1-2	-	TGCGCCAGCAGTGAGTCGGGCCAGGCGGGTGGCTACACCTTC	CASSESGQAGGYTF
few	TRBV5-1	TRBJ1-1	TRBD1	TGCGCCAGCAGGGCTCGGCAGGGGGTAACTGAAGCTTTCTTT	CASRARQGVTEAFF
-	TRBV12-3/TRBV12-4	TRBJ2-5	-	TGTGCCAGCAGTCTATCCGTCGGCCAAGAGACCCAGTACTTC	CASSLSVGQETQYF
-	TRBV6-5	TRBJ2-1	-	TGTGCCAGCACCGCAGACAGAGGTGGCAATGAGCAGTTCTTC	CASTADRGGNEQFF
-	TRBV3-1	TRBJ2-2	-	TGTGCCAGCAGCCGCTCTTGGGGGATCGACACCGGGGAGCTGTTTTTT	CASSRSWGIDTGELFF